A single sample gave rise to the 15 T cell receptor beta chains below, sequenced in a study of cytomegalovirus exposure and HLA in healthy donors (dated by TCRdb to about 2017). Receptors were amplified or captured by the immunoSEQ multiplex PCR assay. For the multiplex PCR, a mixture combining 60 forward primers for TCR Vbeta segments and 13 reverse primers for TCR Jbeta segments was used. TCRdb's version of the immuneACCESS table is confined to in-frame rearrangements and falls short of the full clone set. An unresolved V gene accounts for under half of the shortfall where checked; the remainder is of unknown origin. This specimen's table enumerates about 120,000 clones. Approximately 1.7% of the sample lies in the top ten. Specimen: PBMCs. The receptors come from a man between 18 and 35 years old in good health and CMV-seronegative.

The chain links TRBV19 to TRBJ2-2; perhaps TRBD1 as D (6 bases). Trimming took off 1 base at V and 1 base at J, with 10 bases between the two ends. CDR1 is LNHDA and CDR2 is SQIVND in the germline V gene (reference sequence). This CDR3 contains 16 residues. The CDR3 loop reads CASSIGQAQNTGELFF. CDR3 DNA: TGTGCCAGTAGTATAGGACAGGCCCAGAACACCGGGGAGCTGTTTTTT.

This chain uses TRBV2 with TRBJ1-5; TRBD1 matches 8 bases. The CDR3 sequence is 16 residues long. Germline CDR1 is SNHLY and CDR2 is FYNNEI. Trimming cost V 4 bases and J 6 bases; bases outside gene matches: 11. CDR3 DNA sequence: TGTGCCAGCAGTGCCCGCCGGACAGGGTTTATTCAGCCCCAGCATTTT. Protein product: CASSARRTGFIQPQHF.

The chain recombines TRBV19 with TRBJ2-7; D is unclear. This CDR3 region has 13 residues. V was cut by 6 bases and J by 0 bases, with 9 bases left in between. Germline CDR1 LNHDA, CDR2 SQIVND (reference sequence). CDR3 region: CASRSRNSYEQYF. The DNA of the CDR3 is TGTGCCAGTAGGTCCCGTAACTCCTACGAGCAGTACTTC.

The J gene is TRBJ2-5, the V gene TRBV7-2, with D perhaps matching TRBD2 (6 bases). Per germline, CDR1 SGHTA and CDR2 FQGNSA. V lost 6 bases and J 5 bases, leaving 10 bases between the germline ends. The CDR3 is 12 residues long. The CDR3 DNA reads TGTGCCAGCAGGCCTGGGGGGGAGACCCAGTACTTC. Its translation: CASRPGGETQYF.

V usage is TRBV7-9 and J usage is TRBJ2-7, with 13 bases identical to TRBD2. The length of the CDR3 is 17 residues. Germline V gives CDR1 SEHNR, CDR2 FQNEAQ (reference sequence). V lost 5 bases to trimming and J lost 4 bases; unmatched junction nucleotides: 11. The CDR3 spells CASSPTPGLAGLYEQYF. CDR3 in DNA: TGTGCCAGCAGCCCTACCCCGGGACTAGCGGGGCTTTACGAGCAGTACTTC. The full variable domain, completed using reference TRBV7-9 and TRBJ2-7, is DTGVSQNPRHKITKRGQNVTFRCDPISEHNRLYWYRQTLGQGPEFLTYFQNEAQLEKSRLLSDRFSAERPKGSFSTLEIQRTEQGDSAMYLCASSPTPGLAGLYEQYFGPGTRLTVT.

The rearrangement uses TRBV27 and TRBJ1-1; D not certain. This CDR3 has 14 amino acids. Trimming left V 2 bases short and J 0 bases short, with 7 bases between. Germline CDR1 reads MNHEY; CDR2 reads SMNVEV (reference sequence). The CDR3 DNA sequence: TGTGCCAGCAGTTTAGCAGTTATGAACACTGAAGCTTTCTTT. This sequence encodes CASSLAVMNTEAFF.

The rearrangement uses TRBV28 and TRBJ2-3; 11 bases agree with TRBD2. From germline, CDR1 is MDHEN and CDR2 SYDVKM. The CDR3 runs 17 residues. V shed 4 bases, J shed 3 bases, and the junction held 9 bases outside the gene matches. The CDR3 sequence: CASSSPKIAGGTDTQYF. The CDR3 coding sequence is TGTGCCAGCAGTTCCCCCAAGATAGCGGGGGGGACAGATACGCAGTATTTT.

This rearrangement joins TRBV10-2 to TRBJ2-2; a possible D gene is TRBD2 (5 bases). This CDR3 is 16 amino acids long. The germline V gene has CDR1 WSHSY and CDR2 SAAADI. Deletions cut 3 bases from V and 6 bases from J, with 17 bases between. CDR3 amino acids: CASSEGGPLNAGELFF. DNA of the CDR3: TGCGCCAGCAGTGAAGGAGGTCCACTTAACGCCGGGGAGCTGTTTTTT.

The CDR3 nucleotides are TGTGCCAGCAGTTACTCTTGGGACACTGATCAGCCCCAGCATTTT. Translation gives CASSYSWDTDQPQHF. This rearrangement joins TRBV6-5 to TRBJ1-5; D might be TRBD1 (6 bases). Per germline, CDR1 MNHEY and CDR2 SVGAGI. V gave up 0 bases and J gave up 5 bases, with 11 bases separating them. This CDR3 spans 15 amino acids.

The V gene is TRBV7-9, the J gene TRBJ1-1, with D possibly matching TRBD1 (5 bases). The germline gives CDR1 SEHNR, CDR2 FQNEAQ (reference sequence). The V gene lost 5 bases and the J gene lost 1 base, with 8 bases spanning the gap. The CDR3 consists of 13 residues. The CDR3 sequence: CASSVTGNTEAFF. CDR3 sequence (DNA): TGTGCCAGCAGCGTTACAGGGAACACTGAAGCTTTCTTT. The full variable domain, completed using reference TRBV7-9 and TRBJ1-1, is DTGVSQNPRHKITKRGQNVTFRCDPISEHNRLYWYRQTLGQGPEFLTYFQNEAQLEKSRLLSDRFSAERPKGSFSTLEIQRTEQGDSAMYLCASSVTGNTEAFFGQGTRLTVV.

V gene TRBV7-2 combines with J gene TRBJ2-7; the match to TRBD2 covers 13 bases. Germline CDR1 reads SGHTA; CDR2 reads FQGNSA. Unmatched junction bases numbered 5, after V lost 5 bases and J lost 7 bases. This CDR3 region has 14 residues. This CDR3 reads CASSIPGLAGEQYF. For the CDR3, the DNA is TGTGCCAGCAGCATACCGGGACTAGCGGGGGAGCAGTACTTC.

This chain connects TRBV7-8 to TRBJ2-7; no clear D. The CDR3 has 12 amino acids. V was pared by 5 bases and J by 8 bases, with 13 bases between. CDR1 is SGHVS, CDR2 FQNEAQ, per germline. The CDR3 here is CASSHDSHQQYF. The CDR3 DNA is TGTGCCAGCAGCCATGACTCCCATCAGCAGTACTTC.

The CDR3 nucleotides read TGTGCCAGCAGCTTACCCGACAGGGACGCTGAAGCTTTCTTT. It yields the protein CASSLPDRDAEAFF. The gene calls are TRBV7-9 and TRBJ1-1, with 7 positions matching TRBD1. V trimming: 2 bases; J trimming: 6 bases; junction bases outside the gene matches: 6. Germline CDR1 is SEHNR and CDR2 is FQNEAQ (reference sequence). The CDR3 has 14 residues.

The chain combines TRBV27 with TRBJ1-1; tentatively, D is TRBD1 (5 bases). The V end lost 7 bases, the J end lost 0 bases, and 15 bases lay between the germline ends. CDR3 size: 15 residues. The germline V gene has CDR1 MNHEY and CDR2 SMNVEV (reference sequence). The CDR3 spells CASTHGGAMNTEAFF. The CDR3 region has the DNA TGTGCCAGCACCCACGGTGGGGCCATGAACACTGAAGCTTTCTTT.

The V gene is TRBV4-2, the J gene TRBJ2-7, with TRBD2 identical over 11 bases. Per germline, CDR1 LGHNA and CDR2 YNFKEQ. The V segment lost 1 base and the J segment 0 bases; nucleotides outside the gene matches: 14. The CDR3 is 20 residues long. CDR3: CASSQVYGTSGKSSSYEQYF. CDR3 sequence (DNA): TGTGCCAGCAGCCAAGTTTACGGGACTAGCGGAAAGTCGAGCTCCTACGAGCAGTACTTC.